These 24 T cell receptor beta chains share one sample of origin, sequenced in a study of T-cell memory formation after mild COVID-19. TCRdb analysed the 5' RACE reads with MiXCR anew, one entry per CDR3 protein. Among approximately 260,000 distinct CDR3 sequences listed, around 15% were seen once. Sequencing was performed on PBMCs or a T cell subset sorted from them (not recorded which). The receptor set was obtained from a man aged 18 to 29 who had mild COVID-19 (a few samples of this study predate the infection). Cell type and time point are not known.

The rearrangement uses TRBV20-1 and TRBJ2-3; 9 bases match TRBD2. From germline, CDR1 is DFQATT and CDR2 SNEGSKA (reference sequence). The V segment lost 3 bases and the J segment 7 bases; nucleotides outside the gene matches: 14. The CDR3 runs to 16 residues. This chain's CDR3 is CSARKDGGGGVHTQYF. Here the CDR3 DNA reads TGCAGTGCTAGGAAGGATGGGGGCGGGGGGGTTCATACGCAGTATTTT.

The chain is built from TRBV7-2 and TRBJ2-3, with TRBD1 matching over 9 bases. With 4 bases clipped from V and 8 bases from J, the junction kept 13 bases outside the gene matches. Per the germline V gene, CDR1 is SGHTA and CDR2 is FQGNSA. CDR3 length equals 16 residues. CDR3 region: CASSSPRDRAKSTQYF. CDR3 DNA sequence: TGTGCCAGCAGCTCCCCCCGGGACAGGGCAAAAAGTACGCAGTATTTT. Full variable domain (rest looked up from reference TRBV7-2 and TRBJ2-3): GAGVSQSPSNKVTEKGKDVELRCDPISGHTALYWYRQSLGQGLEFLIYFQGNSAPDKSGLPSDRFSAERTGGSVSTLTIQRTQQEDSAVYLCASSSPRDRAKSTQYFGPGTRLTVL.

This clonotype has a handful of counts. V is TRBV4-3 and J is TRBJ2-2; D may be TRBD1 (5 bases). The CDR3 is 16 amino acids. Per germline, CDR1 LGHNA and CDR2 YSLEER. V shed 0 bases and J shed 0 bases, with 8 bases lying between them. CDR3 bases: TGCGCCAGCAGCCAAGAGCAGGGTACGAACACCGGGGAGCTGTTTTTT. This translates into CASSQEQGTNTGELFF.

This clonotype has ten or more counts. The CDR3 region has the DNA TGTGCCAGCAGCTTAAATCCGGCTCCCACAGATACGCAGTATTTT. This gives the protein CASSLNPAPTDTQYF. This chain connects TRBV7-2 to TRBJ2-3; D is uncertain. The CDR3 has 15 residues. Trimming cost V 2 bases and J 2 bases, with 11 bases left between them. Germline CDR1 and CDR2: SGHTA and FQGNSA. The whole variable domain, filled in from reference TRBV7-2 and TRBJ2-3, reads GAGVSQSPSNKVTEKGKDVELRCDPISGHTALYWYRQSLGQGLEFLIYFQGNSAPDKSGLPSDRFSAERTGGSVSTLTIQRTQQEDSAVYLCASSLNPAPTDTQYFGPGTRLTVL.

This clonotype was detected ten times or more. The rearrangement links TRBV5-1 to TRBJ1-1, with D unclear. Deletions cut 0 bases from V and 3 bases from J, with 9 bases between. The CDR3 spans 14 residues. Germline CDR1 is SGHRS and CDR2 is YFSETQ. This CDR3 reads CASSLVGLHTEAFF. The DNA of the CDR3 is TGCGCCAGCAGCTTGGTCGGGCTTCACACTGAAGCTTTCTTT.

This clonotype was seen a handful of times. This chain joins TRBV5-5 and TRBJ1-1; D is ambiguous. This CDR3 spans 14 amino acids. V was cut by 2 bases and J by 0 bases, with 8 bases left in between. Germline V gene lookup returns CDR1 SGHKS and CDR2 YYEKEE (reference sequence). CDR3 sequence: CASSFASLNTEAFF. The CDR3 region has the DNA TGTGCCAGCAGCTTTGCCAGTTTGAACACTGAAGCTTTCTTT.

This clonotype was detected only a few times. V gene TRBV11-2 combines with J gene TRBJ1-1; D remains ambiguous. The CDR3 consists of 11 residues. CDR1 is SGHAT, CDR2 FQNNGV, per germline. Trimming took 5 bases from V and 11 from J, leaving 12 bases between them. The CDR3 region has the DNA TGTGCCAGCAGCCAATTGGCGGGCGCTTTCTTT. It yields the protein CASSQLAGAFF.

The gene calls are TRBV18 and TRBJ2-2; no firm D call. The CDR3 is made up of 13 amino acids. The germline gives CDR1 KGHSH, CDR2 LQKENI. Trimming stripped 2 bases from V and 6 bases from J, with 7 bases between. CDR3 DNA: TGTGCCAGCTCACCAGGGGAACCCGGGGAGCTGTTTTTT. Protein product: CASSPGEPGELFF.

This clonotype was picked up one time. J is TRBJ2-7 and V is TRBV7-2; D assignment may be TRBD1 or TRBD2 (6 bases each). V lost 6 bases to trimming and J lost 4 bases, with 13 bases between them. Germline-derived CDR1 and CDR2 are SGHTA and FQGNSA. This CDR3 contains 13 residues. CDR3 coding DNA: TGTGCCAGCAGTTGGGGGCGGGGTTACGAGCAGTACTTC. Its translation is CASSWGRGYEQYF.

V gene TRBV5-4 combines with J gene TRBJ1-5; the D is unclear. CDR1 and CDR2 (germline): SGHNT, YYREEE (reference sequence). The CDR3 runs 15 residues. V lost 3 bases to trimming and J lost 1 base, with 11 bases between them. CDR3 DNA sequence: TGTGCCAGCAGCTATGACCAGGACAGCAATCAGCCCCAGCATTTT. Protein: CASSYDQDSNQPQHF.

Only a few counts were recorded for this clonotype. This chain uses TRBV12-3 or TRBV12-4 with TRBJ2-1; the D is unclear. The CDR3 loop spans 15 amino acids. The ends were cut back, 4 bases at V and 10 bases at J, with 20 bases in the middle. In DNA, the CDR3 is TGTGCCAGCAGTTGGATTGCTGCTGGACCGGAGGAGCAGTTCTTC. Translation gives CASSWIAAGPEEQFF.

This clonotype has at least ten counts. The chain links TRBV4-1 to TRBJ2-3; tentatively, D is TRBD2 (6 bases). V shed 4 bases and J shed 0 bases, with 8 bases lying between them. This CDR3 spans 14 amino acids. Looked up from germline, CDR1 is MGHRA and CDR2 is YSYEKL. The CDR3 region is CASSPRESTDTQYF. Written as DNA, the CDR3 is TGCGCCAGCAGCCCTCGGGAGAGCACAGATACGCAGTATTTT.

The chain combines TRBV7-2 with TRBJ1-2; weak D call: TRBD1 (6 bases). The V and J ends lost 0 bases and 4 bases respectively, with 15 bases between them. The CDR3 is made up of 16 amino acids. The germline V gene has CDR1 SGHTA and CDR2 FQGNSA. The CDR3 sequence is CASSLAHGGASYGYTF. CDR3 DNA: TGTGCCAGCAGCTTAGCTCATGGGGGGGCCTCCTATGGCTACACCTTC.

This clonotype appeared a few times. The rearrangement links TRBV7-9 to TRBJ1-6; D is unclear. Trimming cost V 7 bases and J 4 bases, with 11 bases left between them. This CDR3 contains 14 residues. The germline CDR1 and CDR2 sequences are SEHNR and FQNEAQ (reference sequence). The DNA for the CDR3 is TGTGCCAGCATCCTAGACGGGTATAATTCACCCCTCCACTTT. Translated, it gives CASILDGYNSPLHF.

The gene calls are TRBV5-4 and TRBJ1-2; 10 bases match TRBD1. The CDR3 length is 15 residues. V dropped 4 bases and J dropped 4; count of bases not matched to a gene: 7. Looked up from germline, CDR1 is SGHNT and CDR2 is YYREEE (reference sequence). Written as DNA, the CDR3 is TGTGCCAGCAGCCCGGGGACAGGGGAGGGCTATGGCTACACCTTC. Encoded protein: CASSPGTGEGYGYTF. The entire variable domain, with the rest obtained from reference TRBV5-4 and TRBJ1-2, is as follows: ETGVTQSPTHLIKTRGQQVTLRCSSQSGHNTVSWYQQALGQGPQFIFQYYREEENGRGNFPPRFSGLQFPNYSSELNVNALELDDSALYLCASSPGTGEGYGYTFGSGTRLTVV.

This clonotype was detected ten times or more. The rearrangement uses TRBV27 and TRBJ1-1, with 7 bases that match TRBD1. The CDR3 contains 11 residues. V lost 6 bases to trimming and J lost 11 bases; unmatched junction nucleotides: 6. Per germline, CDR1 MNHEY and CDR2 SMNVEV (reference sequence). CDR3: CASRSTGRAFF. CDR3 bases: TGTGCCAGCAGGTCGACAGGGAGGGCTTTCTTT.

V usage is TRBV11-2 and J usage is TRBJ1-2; D is undetermined. V was pared by 0 bases and J by 4 bases, with 12 bases between. Looked up from germline, CDR1 is SGHAT and CDR2 is FQNNGV. The CDR3 totals 15 residues. CDR3 loop: CASSLEAGSSYGYTF. As DNA, the CDR3 is TGTGCCAGCAGCTTAGAGGCGGGATCCTCCTATGGCTACACCTTC.

The chain has TRBV20-1 and TRBJ2-3; possibly TRBD1 for D (5 bases). CDR1 and CDR2 (germline): DFQATT, SNEGSKA (reference sequence). The CDR3 has 15 amino acids. V gave up 0 bases and J gave up 5 bases, with 15 bases separating them. Here the CDR3 reads CSARDLRWQGDTQYF. CDR3 DNA: TGCAGTGCTAGAGATCTCAGGTGGCAGGGAGATACGCAGTATTTT.

Only a few counts were recorded for this clonotype. V is TRBV3-1 and J is TRBJ2-5, with 12 bases matching TRBD2. Trimming at V came to 4 bases and at J to 3 bases, leaving 12 bases not matched to a gene. Germline CDR1 LGHDT, CDR2 YNNKEL (reference sequence). This CDR3 is built from 18 residues. CDR3 sequence: CASSPSWLAGGREETQYF. The CDR3 DNA follows: TGTGCCAGCAGCCCTTCCTGGCTAGCGGGGGGGCGGGAAGAGACCCAGTACTTC.

The chain joins TRBV9 to TRBJ1-1, with a weak D call TRBD1 (5 bases). Trimming took off 3 bases at V and 1 base at J, with 13 bases between the two ends. Germline CDR1 and CDR2: SGDLS and YYNGEE. The CDR3 has 15 residues. The CDR3: CASSGGDGWNTEAFF. CDR3 sequence (DNA): TGTGCCAGCAGCGGCGGGGACGGATGGAACACTGAAGCTTTCTTT. Variable domain in full (rest from reference TRBV9 and TRBJ1-1): DSGVTQTPKHLITATGQRVTLRCSPRSGDLSVYWYQQSLDQGLQFLIQYYNGEERAKGNILERFSAQQFPDLHSELNLSSLELGDSALYFCASSGGDGWNTEAFFGQGTRLTVV.

This clonotype was detected only a few times. The gene calls are TRBV7-2 and TRBJ1-5; no reliable D call. Germline V lookup: CDR1 SGHTA, CDR2 FQGNSA. The V end lost 6 bases, the J end lost 6 bases, and 9 bases lay between the germline ends. The CDR3 contains 12 residues. CDR3 in DNA: TGTGCCAGCAGTTATGAGGGTCAGCCCCAGCATTTT. This translates into CASSYEGQPQHF. The full variable domain, rest sourced from reference TRBV7-2 and TRBJ1-5, is GAGVSQSPSNKVTEKGKDVELRCDPISGHTALYWYRQSLGQGLEFLIYFQGNSAPDKSGLPSDRFSAERTGGSVSTLTIQRTQQEDSAVYLCASSYEGQPQHFGDGTRLSIL.

DNA for the CDR3: TGCAGTGCTAGGCCCCCGGGACCAGAGTACCAAGAGACCCAGTACTTC. Amino acid sequence: CSARPPGPEYQETQYF. The chain carries TRBV20-1 and TRBJ2-5; D may match TRBD1 or TRBD2 (5 bases each). The V gene lost 3 bases and the J gene lost 0 bases, with 17 bases spanning the gap. The CDR3 runs 16 residues. CDR1 is DFQATT, CDR2 SNEGSKA, per germline (reference sequence).

This chain connects TRBV7-9 to TRBJ2-5, with 9 bases aligning to TRBD2. CDR1 SEHNR and CDR2 FQNEAQ come from the germline V gene (reference sequence). The V segment lost 5 bases and the J segment 4 bases; nucleotides outside the gene matches: 8. This CDR3 contains 15 residues. CDR3 DNA sequence: TGTGCCAGCAGCGCGGGGCTGCGGGGGGGAGAGACCCAGTACTTC. Protein sequence: CASSAGLRGGETQYF.

The table lists this clonotype with a few counts. This rearrangement joins TRBV24-1 to TRBJ2-7; D assignment may be TRBD1 or TRBD2 (5 bases each). Trimming pared 2 bases from V and 4 bases from J, leaving 8 bases between. The CDR3 length is 13 residues. Per germline, CDR1 KGHDR and CDR2 SFDVKD. The CDR3 DNA reads as TGTGCCACCAGTGATTGGGACGTATACGAGCAGTACGTC. This sequence encodes CATSDWDVYEQYV.